The 11 T cell receptor beta chains reported below all come from one sample, sequenced in a study of blood T cell repertoires in COVID-19. This table comes from immunoSEQ multiplex PCR, and its TCRdb copy is limited to in-frame clones, with some not included. This table has hundreds of thousands of clones, 70% to 90% appearing once. Sequences were obtained from peripheral blood. The receptors derive from a woman in her twenties or thirties with COVID-19, enrolled during active disease.

J is TRBJ1-2 and V is TRBV7-9; D remains ambiguous. The length of the CDR3 is 17 residues. The germline V and J ends were trimmed by 2 bases and 4 bases, with 20 bases remaining between them. Germline V gene lookup returns CDR1 SEHNR and CDR2 FQNEAQ (reference sequence). The CDR3 DNA follows: TGTGCCAGCAGCTTACTACCCTCAGAGTTTGGGAGCTATGGCTACACCTTC. It translates to CASSLLPSEFGSYGYTF.

This clone was picked up one time. The CDR3 reads CASSPGWYSGANVLTF. CDR3 coding DNA: TGCGCCAGCAGCCCAGGGTGGTACTCTGGGGCCAACGTCCTGACTTTC. The chain employs TRBV4-3 and TRBJ2-6, with D possibly matching TRBD1 (5 bases). The V end lost 4 bases, the J end lost 0 bases, and 10 bases lay between the germline ends. The V gene's germline CDR1 is LGHNA and CDR2 YSLEER. The CDR3 length is 16 residues.

The V call is TRBV6-1, the J call TRBJ2-7; D is perhaps TRBD2 (6 bases). The CDR3 is 16 amino acids. The germline V gene has CDR1 MNHNS and CDR2 SASEGT. V was shortened by 4 bases and J by 0 bases, with 16 bases between the two germline ends. DNA of the CDR3: TGTGCCAGCAGTGGGAGGGCAGGAGGGTCCTCCTACGAGCAGTACTTC. Protein: CASSGRAGGSSYEQYF.

The genes are TRBV6-5 and TRBJ1-2; 7 bases align to TRBD1. The CDR3 contains 13 residues. Germline V gene data show CDR1 as MNHEY and CDR2 as SVGAGI. V dropped 6 bases and J dropped 7; count of bases not matched to a gene: 8. CDR3 in DNA: TGTGCCAGCAGAGGGGGCATTAGAACTGGCTACACCTTC. The encoded protein is CASRGGIRTGYTF.

V is TRBV13 and J is TRBJ2-2; D gene uncertain. CDR1 PRHDT and CDR2 FYEKMQ come from the germline V gene (reference sequence). The CDR3 contains 19 residues. V lost 8 bases and J lost 0, with 25 bases in between. This CDR3 is CASQNDLAIARTNTGELFF. The CDR3 DNA reads as TGTGCCAGCCAAAACGATCTGGCAATCGCCCGAACGAACACCGGGGAGCTGTTTTTT.

The V gene is TRBV27, the J gene TRBJ1-3; TRBD1 matches 9 bases. The junction had 20 bases not matched to a gene; V was cut back by 7 bases and J by 16 bases. The germline CDR1 and CDR2 sequences are MNHEY and SMNVEV (reference sequence). This CDR3 is 15 amino acids long. The CDR3 sequence: CASTTRGDRDAPMYF. The CDR3 bases are TGTGCCAGCACCACTAGAGGGGACAGGGACGCCCCAATGTATTTT.

The genes are TRBV24-1 and TRBJ1-3; D unresolved. The CDR3 sequence is 12 residues long. CDR1 KGHDR and CDR2 SFDVKD come from the germline V gene. V was shortened by 4 bases and J by 4 bases, with 4 bases between the two germline ends. The CDR3 region is CATSDQGNTIYF. CDR3 DNA sequence: TGTGCCACCAGTGACCAAGGAAACACCATATATTTT.

This sequence joins TRBV6-6 and TRBJ2-1; the D gene is possibly TRBD2 (5 bases). Germline loops: CDR1 MNHNY, CDR2 SVGAGI (reference sequence). This CDR3 comprises 15 residues. V lost 2 bases and J 9 bases, leaving 17 bases between the germline ends. The CDR3 region has the DNA TGTGCCAGCAGTTACCCGGGCGGCCGACGGGGTGAGCAGTTCTTC. This sequence encodes CASSYPGGRRGEQFF.

The genes are TRBV2 and TRBJ1-1; 9 bases are a match to TRBD1. This CDR3 region has 15 residues. V was pared by 7 bases and J by 0 bases, with 6 bases of the junction left unmatched. Germline CDR1 reads SNHLY; CDR2 reads FYNNEI. The CDR3 DNA reads as TGTGCCAGCAAAATCACAGGGGGCATGAACACTGAAGCTTTCTTT. Residues: CASKITGGMNTEAFF. The entire variable domain, with the rest obtained from reference TRBV2 and TRBJ1-1, is as follows: EPEVTQTPSHQVTQMGQEVILRCVPISNHLYFYWYRQILGQKVEFLVSFYNNEISEKSEIFDDQFSVERPDGSNFTLKIRSTKLEDSAMYFCASKITGGMNTEAFFGQGTRLTVV.

Only a few counts were recorded for this clone. The chain links TRBV11-3 to TRBJ2-3, with 11 bases lining up with TRBD2. The germline V gene encodes CDR1 SGHNT and CDR2 YENEEA. The length of the CDR3 is 20 residues. V gave up 5 bases and J gave up 2 bases; unmatched junction bases: 18. CDR3 protein: CASSLRTGTTSGGLTDTQYF. The DNA of the CDR3 is TGTGCCAGCAGCCTAAGGACAGGGACAACTAGCGGGGGTCTCACAGATACGCAGTATTTT.

The chain combines TRBV9 with TRBJ2-7; TRBD2 agrees at 11 bases. V gave up 0 bases and J gave up 2 bases; unmatched junction bases: 10. From germline, CDR1 is SGDLS and CDR2 YYNGEE. The CDR3 extends over 18 amino acids. The DNA for the CDR3 is TGTGCCAGCAGCGTAGGGGACCGTAGCGGGGGGGCGGCCTACGAGCAGTACTTC. Translation gives CASSVGDRSGGAAYEQYF.